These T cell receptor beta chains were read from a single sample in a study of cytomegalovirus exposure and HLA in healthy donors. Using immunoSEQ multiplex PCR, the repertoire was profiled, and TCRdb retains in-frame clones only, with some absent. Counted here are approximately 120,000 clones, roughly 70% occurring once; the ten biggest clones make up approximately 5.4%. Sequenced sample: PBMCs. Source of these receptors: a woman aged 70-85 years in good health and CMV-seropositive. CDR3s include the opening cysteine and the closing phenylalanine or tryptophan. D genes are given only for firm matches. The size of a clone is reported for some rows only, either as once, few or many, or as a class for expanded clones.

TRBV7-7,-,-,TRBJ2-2,CATVRAGELFF,TGTGCCACCGTCCGGGCCGGGGAGCTGTTTTTT
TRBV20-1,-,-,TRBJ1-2,CSAIDSLGYTF,TGCAGTGCTATAGATAGCCTGGGCTACACCTTC
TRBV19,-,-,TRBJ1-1,CASSIHRTAGEAFF,TGTGCCAGTAGTATACACAGGACCGCCGGTGAAGCTTTCTTT
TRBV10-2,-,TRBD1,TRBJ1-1,CASTFTGDTEAFF,TGCGCCAGCACCTTCACAGGGGACACTGAAGCTTTCTTT
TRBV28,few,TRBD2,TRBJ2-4,CASSSGGAGNIQYF,TGTGCCAGCAGCTCGGGGGGGGCTGGAAACATTCAGTACTTC
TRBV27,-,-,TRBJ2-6,CASSFGGNSGANVLTF,TGTGCCAGCAGTTTCGGCGGAAACTCTGGGGCCAACGTCCTGACTTTC
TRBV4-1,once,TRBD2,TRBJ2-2,CASSQSSGGAIGELFF,TGCGCCAGCAGCCAGTCTAGCGGGGGGGCTATCGGGGAGCTGTTTTTT
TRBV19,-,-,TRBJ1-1,CASSIKGGNTEAFF,TGTGCCAGTAGTATAAAAGGGGGGAACACTGAAGCTTTCTTT
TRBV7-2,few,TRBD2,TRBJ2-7,CASRHSGGGYYEQYF,TGTGCCAGCAGACATAGCGGGGGCGGTTATTACGAGCAGTACTTC
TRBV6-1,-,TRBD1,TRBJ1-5,CASTRSTGLQPQHF,TGTGCCAGCACCAGATCGACAGGGCTGCAGCCCCAGCATTTT
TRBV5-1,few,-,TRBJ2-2,CASSSAPVNTGELFF,TGCGCCAGCAGCTCCGCCCCAGTGAACACCGGGGAGCTGTTTTTT
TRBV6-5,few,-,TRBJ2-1,CASSPTGRGEQFF,TGTGCCAGCAGCCCAACCGGCCGGGGTGAGCAGTTCTTC
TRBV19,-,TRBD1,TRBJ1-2,CASAGGGYTF,TGTGCCTCCGCAGGGGGTGGCTACACCTTC
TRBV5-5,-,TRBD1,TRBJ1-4,CASSSSLTGDNEKLFF,TGTGCCAGCAGCTCCAGCCTGACAGGGGATAATGAAAAACTGTTTTTT
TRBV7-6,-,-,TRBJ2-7,CASSLGTASSYEQYF,TGTGCCAGCAGCTTAGGGACAGCGTCCTCCTACGAGCAGTACTTC
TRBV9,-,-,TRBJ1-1,CASSVEEGFPGRYEAFF,TGTGCCAGCAGCGTAGAGGAGGGGTTCCCTGGAAGGTATGAAGCTTTCTTT
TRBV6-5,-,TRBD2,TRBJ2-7,CASRPTLGAGGEQYF,TGTGCCAGCAGACCCACTCTAGGGGCGGGGGGCGAGCAGTACTTC
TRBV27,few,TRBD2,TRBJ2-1,CASSHAPTSGGVILSYNEQFF,TGTGCCAGCAGCCATGCCCCGACTAGCGGGGGGGTGATTCTCTCCTACAATGAGCAGTTCTTC
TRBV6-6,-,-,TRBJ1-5,CASSYKTDQHF,TGTGCCAGCAGTTACAAGACAGATCAGCATTTT
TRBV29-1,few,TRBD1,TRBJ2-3,CSVERQGRTDTQYF,TGCAGCGTTGAAAGACAGGGGAGGACAGATACGCAGTATTTT
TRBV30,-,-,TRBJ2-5,CAWSAHAGETQYF,TGTGCCTGGAGTGCCCATGCCGGGGAGACCCAGTACTTC
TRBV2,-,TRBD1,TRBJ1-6,CASSAGTGIGSPLHF,TGTGCCAGCAGTGCCGGGACAGGAATTGGATCACCCCTCCACTTT
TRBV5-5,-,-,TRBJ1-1,CASSFGPEAFF,TGTGCCAGCAGCTTTGGGCCTGAAGCTTTCTTT
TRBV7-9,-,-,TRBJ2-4,CASSNLQGGRLNIQYF,TGTGCCAGCAGCAACCTACAGGGGGGGAGGCTAAACATTCAGTACTTC
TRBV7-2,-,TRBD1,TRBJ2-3,CASSLGQGWDTQYF,TGTGCCAGCAGCTTAGGACAGGGGTGGGATACGCAGTATTTT
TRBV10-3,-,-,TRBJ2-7,CAISEERGTYEQYF,TGTGCCATCAGTGAGGAAAGGGGAACCTACGAGCAGTACTTC
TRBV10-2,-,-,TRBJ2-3,CASLRGSSTDTQYF,TGCGCCAGCCTCAGGGGCTCGAGCACAGATACGCAGTATTTT
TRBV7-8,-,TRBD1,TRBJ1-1,CASSPLGQGGTEAFF,TGTGCCAGCAGCCCCTTAGGACAGGGAGGCACTGAAGCTTTCTTT
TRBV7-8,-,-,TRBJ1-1,CASTQSGGNTEAFF,TGTGCCAGCACCCAATCCGGTGGTAACACTGAAGCTTTCTTT
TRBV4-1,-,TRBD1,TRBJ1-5,CASSQDRLGNQPQHF,TGCGCCAGCAGCCAGGACAGGTTAGGCAATCAGCCCCAGCATTTT
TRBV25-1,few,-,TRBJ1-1,CASSALRVGNTEAFF,TGTGCCAGCAGCGCCCTCAGGGTTGGGAACACTGAAGCTTTCTTT
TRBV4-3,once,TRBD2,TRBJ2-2,CASSQQSGGVPGELFF,TGCGCCAGCAGCCAGCAGAGCGGGGGGGTCCCCGGGGAGCTGTTTTTT
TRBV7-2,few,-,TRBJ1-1,CASSLAPGRGTEAFF,TGTGCCAGCAGCTTAGCCCCCGGACGGGGCACTGAAGCTTTCTTT
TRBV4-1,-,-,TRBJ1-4,CASSQGPFRGARVKLFF,TGCGCCAGCAGCCAAGGGCCGTTTCGGGGGGCAAGGGTAAAACTGTTTTTT
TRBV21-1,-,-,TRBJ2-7,CASRNKPTQYPQAGVSLSYEQYF,TGTGCCAGCAGAAACAAACCGACCCAGTATCCCCAAGCGGGGGTTAGCCTATCCTACGAGCAGTACTTC
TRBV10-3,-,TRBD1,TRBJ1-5,CATGTGVEQPQHF,TGTGCCACCGGGACAGGGGTTGAGCAGCCCCAGCATTTT
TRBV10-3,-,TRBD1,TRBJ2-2,CAISRTGVDTGELFF,TGTGCCATCAGTAGGACAGGGGTCGACACCGGGGAGCTGTTTTTT
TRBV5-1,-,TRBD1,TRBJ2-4,CASSLSGGNAKNIQYF,TGCGCCAGCAGCTTGTCAGGGGGCAACGCCAAAAACATTCAGTACTTC
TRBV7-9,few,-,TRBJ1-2,CASSSNNGQSNYGYTF,TGTGCCAGCAGCTCGAATAATGGACAGTCTAACTATGGCTACACCTTC
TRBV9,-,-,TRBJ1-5,CASSVGQSNQPQHF,TGTGCCAGCAGCGTAGGACAGAGCAATCAGCCCCAGCATTTT
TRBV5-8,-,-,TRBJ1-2,CASTRLLGYGYTF,TGTGCCAGCACCAGACTATTAGGCTATGGCTACACCTTC
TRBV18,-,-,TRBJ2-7,CASSPPDGNYEQYF,TGTGCCAGCTCACCACCAGACGGGAACTACGAGCAGTACTTC
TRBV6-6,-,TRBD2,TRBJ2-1,CASTTAGYNEQFF,TGTGCCAGCACCACAGCGGGGTACAATGAGCAGTTCTTC
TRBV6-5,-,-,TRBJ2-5,CASRRGTRQETQYF,TGTGCCAGCAGGCGGGGGACACGACAAGAGACCCAGTACTTC
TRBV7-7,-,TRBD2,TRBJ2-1,CASSLGGLAGVNEQFF,TGTGCCAGCAGCTTAGGGGGACTAGCGGGTGTTAATGAGCAGTTCTTC
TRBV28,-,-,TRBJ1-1,CASGQQGGTEAFF,TGTGCCAGCGGCCAGCAAGGGGGCACTGAAGCTTTCTTT
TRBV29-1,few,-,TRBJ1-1,CSVGQGTHNTEAFF,TGCAGCGTTGGGCAGGGGACCCATAACACTGAAGCTTTCTTT
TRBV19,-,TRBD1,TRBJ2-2,CASRWGTGNTGELFF,TGTGCCAGTAGATGGGGGACAGGGAATACCGGGGAGCTGTTTTTT